A single sample gave rise to the 32 T cell receptor beta chains below, sequenced in a study of regulatory T cells in long-lasting Graves disease. The time point is: newly diagnosed GD, antithyroid drugs for less than 3 months. Isolated PBMC RNA provided the starting material for the TCR library. Investigators prepared the TCR beta libraries by applying iRepertoire HTBI primers and Arm-PCR of CDR3 regions. TCRdb re-called the multiplex PCR reads through MiXCR, storing one row per CDR3 protein. Of under 300,000 distinct CDR3 sequences listed, about 17% are singletons. Here the sequenced sample was peripheral blood mononuclear cells (PBMCs), taken at new diagnosis, from a patient treated with antithyroid drugs. All receptors derive from a female donor with Graves disease.

This clonotype has a count of ten or more. The rearrangement uses TRBV19 and TRBJ2-6; a weak D match, TRBD2 (5 bases). Germline assignment: CDR1 LNHDA and CDR2 SQIVND (reference sequence). The CDR3 runs to 18 residues. V was pared by 0 bases and J by 0 bases, with 12 bases between. The CDR3 is CASSIDPPGFSGANVLTF. CDR3 nucleotide sequence: TGTGCCAGTAGTATAGATCCCCCGGGGTTCTCTGGGGCCAACGTCCTGACTTTC.

This clonotype came up many times. This rearrangement joins TRBV24-1 to TRBJ2-5; 11 bases align to TRBD1. The germline V gene has CDR1 KGHDR and CDR2 SFDVKD. V shed 3 bases and J 5 bases; nucleotides not matched to a gene: 7. The CDR3 has 16 residues. This CDR3 reads CATSDPGTGGMETQYF. CDR3 DNA sequence: TGTGCCACCAGTGATCCCGGGACAGGGGGGATGGAGACCCAGTACTTC.

This clonotype was counted between two and nine times. This may be a read error, as it is one base from a much larger clone. This chain connects TRBV6-1 to TRBJ1-2, with a possible D match to TRBD1 (6 bases). Trimming pared 2 bases from V and 4 bases from J, leaving 17 bases between. Germline CDR1 is MNHNS and CDR2 is SASEGT. CDR3 length: 16 residues. The CDR3: CASSEPGTIGVYGYTF. Written as DNA, the CDR3 is TGTGCCAGCAGTGAACCCGGGACAATCGGGGTCTATGGCTACACCTTC.

This clonotype was recorded a few times. The rearrangement uses TRBV20-1 and TRBJ1-4, with unresolved D. The length of the CDR3 is 15 residues. The V and J ends lost 0 bases and 8 bases respectively, with 16 bases between them. Germline V gene lookup returns CDR1 DFQATT and CDR2 SNEGSKA (reference sequence). CDR3 region: CSARDRGAAGEKLFF. The DNA of the CDR3 is TGCAGTGCTAGAGATCGGGGAGCGGCTGGCGAAAAACTGTTTTTT.

With respect to this clonotype: This likely reflects a read error, since a far larger clone is one base away. The V and J genes are TRBV7-8 and TRBJ1-1; 8 bases align to TRBD1. CDR1 SGHVS and CDR2 FQNEAQ come from the germline V gene. This CDR3 contains 15 residues. The trim removed 5 bases at V and 2 bases at J, leaving 7 bases unmatched. CDR3 region: CASSAGGKVNTEAFF. The CDR3 nucleotides are TGTGCCAGCAGCGCAGGGGGCAAGGTAAACACTGAAGCTTTCTTT.

In this sample, this clonotype turned up many times. V usage is TRBV4-1 and J usage is TRBJ2-1; TRBD2 matches 12 bases. Germline trimming cut 0 bases from V and 7 bases from J; bases unmatched to any gene: 4. The CDR3 runs to 16 residues. CDR1 and CDR2 (germline): MGHRA, YSYEKL. The CDR3 DNA follows: TGCGCCAGCAGCCAAGAGGGCGGACTAGCGGGAAATGAGCAGTTCTTC. Translated: CASSQEGGLAGNEQFF.

This clonotype has a count of ten or more. The chain employs TRBV10-3 and TRBJ2-2, with TRBD2 matching over 9 bases. The V gene end was trimmed by 4 bases and the J gene end by 4 bases; junction bases not matched to a gene: 4. The CDR3 sequence is 15 residues long. The germline V gene encodes CDR1 ENHRY and CDR2 SYGVKD. The DNA of the CDR3 is TGTGCCATCAGTGCTAGCGGGACACTCACCGGGGAGCTGTTTTTT. It encodes CAISASGTLTGELFF.

Turning to this clonotype: Since a far larger clone is one base different, this is likely a read error. V and J are TRBV9 and TRBJ1-3; 11 bases align to TRBD1. Unmatched junction bases numbered 2, after V lost 4 bases and J lost 8 bases. CDR1 and CDR2 from the germline V gene are SGDLS and YYNGEE. The CDR3 is 13 residues long. In nucleotides, the CDR3 is TGTGCCAGCAGCCCGGGACAGGGGGACACCATATATTTT. Protein: CASSPGQGDTIYF. The full variable domain, its missing parts supplied by reference TRBV9 and TRBJ1-3, is DSGVTQTPKHLITATGQRVTLRCSPRSGDLSVYWYQQSLDQGLQFLIQYYNGEERAKGNILERFSAQQFPDLHSELNLSSLELGDSALYFCASSPGQGDTIYFGEGSWLTVV.

This clonotype was picked up many times. The chain has TRBV12-3 or TRBV12-4 and TRBJ2-7, with no clear D. This CDR3 comprises 12 residues. Trimming removed 6 bases at V and 9 bases at J, with 15 bases between. The CDR3 coding sequence is TGTGCCAGCAGCTCACCAACTGGTCGGCAGTACTTC. Amino acids: CASSSPTGRQYF.

In its sample, this clonotype was seen a few times. This clone may be a read error of a much larger clone one base away. The CDR3 protein is CASYSGDSREQHF. CDR3 in DNA: TGTGCCAGCTACAGCGGGGACTCCCGCGAGCAGCACTTC. The chain combines TRBV3-1 with TRBJ2-7; TRBD2 agrees at 7 bases. CDR1 and CDR2 (germline): LGHDT, YNNKEL (reference sequence). This CDR3 has 13 residues.

This clonotype turned up a few times. The chain recombines TRBV5-5 with TRBJ1-6; D perhaps matches TRBD1 (5 bases). Germline V gene data show CDR1 as SGHKS and CDR2 as YYEKEE (reference sequence). The germline V and J ends were trimmed by 3 bases and 0 bases, with 13 bases remaining between them. The CDR3 has 17 amino acids. CDR3 sequence: CASSYGHLSSYNSPLHF. The CDR3 DNA follows: TGTGCCAGCAGCTATGGACACCTCAGCTCCTATAATTCACCCCTCCACTTT.

This clonotype occurred many times. The chain employs TRBV6-1 and TRBJ1-5; a possible D gene is TRBD1 (6 bases). The CDR3 is made up of 15 amino acids. Germline-derived CDR1 and CDR2 are MNHNS and SASEGT. The V end was cut by 6 bases, the J end by 0 bases, with 12 bases between. In nucleotides, the CDR3 is TGTGCCAGCAGGGAGGGGGGGAATAGCAATCAGCCCCAGCATTTT. Its translation is CASREGGNSNQPQHF.

The rearrangement links TRBV25-1 to TRBJ2-2, with D unresolved. From germline, CDR1 is MGHDK and CDR2 SYGVNS. The CDR3 length is 13 residues. V was clipped by 5 bases and J by 2 bases, with 6 bases between them. CDR3 sequence: CASSTPNTGELFF. CDR3 sequence (DNA): TGTGCCAGCAGTACCCCCAACACCGGGGAGCTGTTTTTT.

The sample holds many counts of this clonotype. The V call is TRBV18, the J call TRBJ1-5; 8 bases are shared with TRBD1. CDR1 and CDR2 from the germline V gene are KGHSH and LQKENI. Losses at the gene ends were 2 bases for V and 6 bases for J; bases not matched to a gene: 6. The CDR3 spans 15 residues. The chain's CDR3 is CASSPGTGGGQPQHF. CDR3 sequence (DNA): TGTGCCAGCTCACCAGGGACAGGCGGCGGTCAGCCCCAGCATTTT.

There are many counts of this clonotype. The rearrangement joins TRBV6-1 to TRBJ2-1; D remains ambiguous. The CDR3 contains 12 residues. Trimming shortened V by 5 bases and J by 8 bases, and 10 bases separated the two germline ends. In germline, CDR1 is MNHNS, CDR2 SASEGT. CDR3 loop: CASSITSDEQFF. The CDR3 bases are TGTGCCAGCAGTATTACCTCGGATGAGCAGTTCTTC.

The V call is TRBV29-1, the J call TRBJ2-5; D is uncertain. CDR1 is SQVTM, CDR2 ANQGSEA, per germline. The V end lost 4 bases, the J end lost 1 base, and 7 bases lay between the germline ends. CDR3 length: 12 residues. CDR3 in amino acids: CSVAQAQETQYF. Here the CDR3 DNA reads TGCAGCGTTGCCCAGGCCCAAGAGACCCAGTACTTC.

The sample holds many counts of this clonotype. J is TRBJ2-7 and V is TRBV10-2, with D unresolved. The germline V and J ends were trimmed by 1 base and 2 bases, with 3 bases remaining between them. This CDR3 contains 12 residues. CDR1 is WSHSY and CDR2 is SAAADI in the germline V gene. The CDR3 DNA is TGCGCCAGCAGTGAGTTGGCCTACGAGCAGTACTTC. Translating gives CASSELAYEQYF.

This clonotype has more than one count but fewer than ten. A read error is possible here, since a much larger clone lies one base away. The gene calls are TRBV6-2 or TRBV6-3 and TRBJ2-2, with TRBD1 as a possible D gene (6 bases). The germline V and J ends were trimmed by 8 bases and 5 bases, with 18 bases remaining between them. The CDR3 is 15 residues long. From germline, CDR1 is MNHEY and CDR2 SVGEGT. The CDR3 is CASGSGRTETGELFF. The DNA of the CDR3 is TGTGCCAGCGGTTCGGGCCGGACAGAAACCGGGGAGCTGTTTTTT.

This clonotype was counted ten times or more. This chain links TRBV12-3 or TRBV12-4 with TRBJ1-1; D possibly corresponds to TRBD1 (5 bases). The CDR3 totals 14 residues. Trimming stripped 5 bases from V and 4 bases from J, with 14 bases between. This CDR3 is CASSTTQVTTEAFF. In nucleotides, the CDR3 is TGTGCCAGCAGTACCACACAGGTAACCACTGAAGCTTTCTTT.

This clonotype was picked up a small number of times. Given a much more abundant clone one base away, this may be a read error. The CDR3 loop reads CANSPPSGGANEGELFF. Here the CDR3 DNA reads TGTGCCAACTCACCACCGTCCGGCGGGGCCAATGAGGGGGAGCTGTTTTTT. V usage is TRBV18 and J usage is TRBJ2-2; D is perhaps TRBD2 (6 bases). The CDR3 has 17 amino acids. Germline CDR1 is KGHSH and CDR2 is LQKENI.

This clonotype has ten or more counts. The rearrangement joins TRBV12-3 or TRBV12-4 to TRBJ2-5, with D possibly being TRBD1 or TRBD2 (6 bases each). The CDR3 covers 16 residues. Trimming stripped 3 bases from V and 3 bases from J, with 17 bases between. CDR3 nucleotides: TGTGCCAGCAGTTTTTTGGGGGGCCGGGGAGAAGAGACCCAGTACTTC. Its translation is CASSFLGGRGEETQYF.

This clonotype was detected ten times or more. In nucleotides, the CDR3 is TGTGCCAGCAGTTTATCCCGGACCACAGATACGCAGTATTTT. As protein: CASSLSRTTDTQYF. The chain has TRBV27 and TRBJ2-3; D unclear. This CDR3 has 14 amino acids. Trimming pared 0 bases from V and 2 bases from J, leaving 6 bases between. Germline values: CDR1 MNHEY, CDR2 SMNVEV (reference sequence).

This clonotype was seen many times. The chain carries TRBV11-3 and TRBJ2-4; D not resolved. Germline CDR1 SGHNT, CDR2 YENEEA. Trimming removed 3 bases from V and 0 bases from J, with 15 bases in between. There are 17 residues in the CDR3. Written as DNA, the CDR3 is TGTGCCAGCAGCTTGAACCCGTTTTCGGGAGCCAAAAACATTCAGTACTTC. Its protein is CASSLNPFSGAKNIQYF.

This clonotype was detected many times. The chain links TRBV18 to TRBJ2-1; possibly TRBD2 for D (5 bases). The CDR3 has 13 amino acids. V was shortened by 3 bases and J by 6 bases, with 9 bases between the two germline ends. Germline CDR1 reads KGHSH; CDR2 reads LQKENI. This CDR3 is CASSPDLGNEQFF. The CDR3 nucleotides read TGTGCCAGCTCACCGGACTTGGGCAATGAGCAGTTCTTC.

This clonotype showed up many times. V usage is TRBV3-2 and J usage is TRBJ2-1; TRBD2, the table's D call, lacks a check against the DNA. TRBV3-2 is a pseudogene. The CDR3 extends over 16 amino acids. The CDR3 nucleotides are TGTGCCAGCAGCCAAGAGTCAGCGGGAGGTTGGAATGAGCAGTTCTTC. Encoded protein: CASSQESAGGWNEQFF.

This clonotype was seen only a few times. The chain couples TRBV20-1 to TRBJ2-3, with 12 positions matching TRBD2. J lost 4 bases, V lost 4 bases, and 6 bases had no gene match. This CDR3 is 15 amino acids long. Germline values: CDR1 DFQATT, CDR2 SNEGSKA (reference sequence). The CDR3 sequence: CSAIKASGRADTQYF. The CDR3 region has the DNA TGCAGTGCTATAAAGGCTAGCGGGAGGGCAGATACGCAGTATTTT.

In its sample, this clonotype was seen many times. The chain couples TRBV4-1 to TRBJ1-1, with D possibly matching TRBD1 (5 bases). CDR1 and CDR2 from the germline V gene are MGHRA and YSYEKL. CDR3 size: 15 residues. The V gene lost 0 bases and the J gene lost 1 base, with 9 bases spanning the gap. CDR3 residues: CASSQEGRANTEAFF. In DNA, the CDR3 is TGCGCCAGCAGCCAAGAAGGCAGGGCGAACACTGAAGCTTTCTTT.

This clonotype was seen many times. V gene TRBV7-6 combines with J gene TRBJ2-1; TRBD2 matches at 9 bases. The CDR3 sequence is 16 residues long. With 1 base clipped from V and 7 bases from J, the junction kept 8 bases outside the gene matches. The V gene's germline CDR1 is SGHVS and CDR2 FNYEAQ. The DNA for the CDR3 is TGTGCCAGCAGCTTAGTATGGCGGGAGGGTTGGAATGAGCAGTTCTTC. The encoded protein is CASSLVWREGWNEQFF. Drawing the rest from reference TRBV7-6 and TRBJ2-1, the complete variable domain is GAGVSQSPRYKVTKRGQDVALRCDPISGHVSLYWYRQALGQGPEFLTYFNYEAQQDKSGLPNDRFSAERPEGSISTLTIQRTEQRDSAMYRCASSLVWREGWNEQFFGPGTRLTVL.

This clonotype was observed a handful of times. The chain links TRBV24-1 to TRBJ2-5, with D possibly TRBD1 on 6 matching bases. Trimming removed 2 bases at V and 2 bases at J, with 11 bases between. Germline lookup yields CDR1 KGHDR and CDR2 SFDVKD. The CDR3 extends over 15 amino acids. The CDR3, as DNA: TGTGCCACCAGTGATTGGACAGAAGCGCAAGAGACCCAGTACTTC. It translates to CATSDWTEAQETQYF.

Many counts were recorded for this clonotype. The rearrangement uses TRBV7-2 and TRBJ2-6; D not certain. Germline CDR1 is SGHTA and CDR2 is FQGNSA. The length of the CDR3 is 15 residues. V was cut by 5 bases and J by 4 bases, with 12 bases left in between. CDR3 sequence reads: CASSPKGSGANVLTF. The CDR3 DNA is TGTGCCAGCAGCCCAAAAGGGTCAGGGGCCAACGTCCTGACTTTC.

This clonotype came up many times. The chain recombines TRBV7-2 with TRBJ2-7, with 10 bases fitting TRBD2. Germline CDR1 SGHTA, CDR2 FQGNSA. This CDR3 spans 15 amino acids. The J segment lost 2 bases and the V segment lost 9 bases, leaving 10 bases of the junction unmatched. CDR3 loop: CASAASGLAPYEQYF. The DNA for the CDR3 is TGTGCCAGTGCGGCTTCGGGACTAGCGCCCTACGAGCAGTACTTC. Variable domain in full (rest from reference TRBV7-2 and TRBJ2-7): GAGVSQSPSNKVTEKGKDVELRCDPISGHTALYWYRQSLGQGLEFLIYFQGNSAPDKSGLPSDRFSAERTGGSVSTLTIQRTQQEDSAVYLCASAASGLAPYEQYFGPGTRLTVT.

This clonotype was detected many times. The gene calls are TRBV30 and TRBJ1-1; D call uncertain. The germline gives CDR1 GTSNPN, CDR2 SVGIG (reference sequence). The V and J ends lost 0 bases and 9 bases respectively, with 11 bases between them. There are 12 residues in the CDR3. The CDR3 here is CAWSVSWSQAFF. The CDR3 region has the DNA TGTGCCTGGAGTGTTTCTTGGTCCCAAGCTTTCTTT.